One sample yielded the 12 T cell receptor beta chains listed below, sequenced in a study of T cells in Graves' hyperthyroidism and ophthalmopathy. TCR beta CDR3 regions were amplified from RNA transcripts. HTBI primers drove first-round RT-PCR of the TCR CDR3. One entry per CDR3 protein results from TCRdb running MiXCR on the multiplex PCR reads. Of 200,000 to 250,000 distinct CDR3 sequences listed, around 17% are singletons. The sample taken for sequencing was blood. The receptors shown here come from a woman aged 18-29 years with Graves' ophthalmopathy.

This clonotype has at least ten counts. V usage is TRBV5-1 and J usage is TRBJ2-7, with D possibly TRBD1 on 5 matching bases. Germline values: CDR1 SGHRS, CDR2 YFSETQ. This CDR3 region has 14 residues. Between the trimmed V and J ends, which lost 0 bases and 5 bases, there was a span of 12 bases. CDR3 loop: CASSLGAGSNEQYF. For the CDR3, the DNA is TGCGCCAGCAGCTTGGGGGCAGGGTCCAACGAGCAGTACTTC. Together with reference TRBV5-1 and TRBJ2-7, the CDR3 gives the full variable domain: KAGVTQTPRYLIKTRGQQVTLSCSPISGHRSVSWYQQTPGQGLQFLFEYFSETQRNKGNFPGRFSGRQFSNSRSEMNVSTLELGDSALYLCASSLGAGSNEQYFGPGTRLTVT.

This clonotype was recorded at least ten times. The rearrangement links TRBV6-1 to TRBJ2-7; 7 positions match TRBD2. Trimming took 7 bases from V and 5 from J; bases not matched to a gene: 14. CDR1 and CDR2 from the germline V gene are MNHNS and SASEGT. The CDR3 is 15 amino acids. The CDR3 loop reads CASTYRGEGHDEQYF. CDR3 coding DNA: TGTGCCAGCACCTATCGGGGGGAGGGCCACGACGAGCAGTACTTC.

J is TRBJ2-1 and V is TRBV20-1; the match to TRBD2 covers 12 bases. Germline V CDR1 and CDR2: DFQATT, SNEGSKA (reference sequence). V lost 6 bases to trimming and J lost 6 bases; unmatched junction nucleotides: 6. This CDR3 has 14 residues. DNA of the CDR3: TGCAGTGCGCCCCCTAGCGGGAGGGCCAATGAGCAGTTCTTC. It specifies CSAPPSGRANEQFF.

The chain recombines TRBV28 with TRBJ1-3; D not resolved. CDR3 length: 15 amino acids. Deletions cut 3 bases from V and 0 bases from J, with 9 bases between. Per the germline V gene, CDR1 is MDHEN and CDR2 is SYDVKM. CDR3 bases: TGTGCCAGCAGTTTTTGGCCCTACTCTGGAAACACCATATATTTT. Translated, it gives CASSFWPYSGNTIYF.

This clonotype came up many times. The chain is built from TRBV12-3 or TRBV12-4 and TRBJ1-1; 7 nucleotides agree with TRBD1. J lost 0 bases, V lost 3 bases, and 7 bases had no gene match. CDR3 length: 16 amino acids. The CDR3: CASSFRQGEVNTEAFF. CDR3 coding DNA: TGTGCCAGCAGTTTTCGCCAGGGGGAGGTGAACACTGAAGCTTTCTTT.

This clonotype was seen ten or more times. The rearrangement links TRBV29-1 to TRBJ2-7, with 7 bases identical to TRBD2. J gave up 2 bases and V 4 bases, and 8 bases lay outside the gene matches. The germline V gene has CDR1 SQVTM and CDR2 ANQGSEA. The CDR3 contains 14 residues. CDR3 amino acids: CSVAAASGTYEQYF. As DNA, the CDR3 is TGCAGCGTTGCGGCCGCTAGCGGCACCTACGAGCAGTACTTC.

At least ten counts were recorded for this clonotype. This rearrangement joins TRBV10-3 to TRBJ1-2, with a weak D call TRBD1 (5 bases). Trimming took 3 bases from V and 2 from J, leaving 13 bases between them. Germline V gene data show CDR1 as ENHRY and CDR2 as SYGVKD. The CDR3 has 15 residues. The CDR3 is CAISDTGAANYGYTF. In DNA, the CDR3 is TGTGCCATCAGTGACACTGGGGCGGCGAACTATGGCTACACCTTC.

This clonotype was observed many times. This chain connects TRBV6-1 to TRBJ1-4; 9 bases are shared with TRBD1. Germline-derived CDR1 and CDR2 are MNHNS and SASEGT. V gave up 5 bases and J gave up 3 bases; unmatched junction bases: 7. The CDR3 loop spans 16 amino acids. The CDR3 spells CASSPGQGLANEKLFF. The CDR3 DNA reads as TGTGCCAGCAGTCCTGGACAGGGGTTGGCTAATGAAAAACTGTTTTTT.

Many counts were recorded for this clonotype. The chain uses TRBV27 and TRBJ2-3, with TRBD2 identical over 10 bases. Germline V lookup: CDR1 MNHEY, CDR2 SMNVEV (reference sequence). V lost 6 bases and J lost 2; bases outside the gene matches: 5. This CDR3 is 15 amino acids long. In DNA, the CDR3 is TGTGCCAGCAGGCGGACTAGCGGCTACACAGATACGCAGTATTTT. This gives the protein CASRRTSGYTDTQYF.

This clonotype was found many times. The chain uses TRBV7-6 and TRBJ1-4; D gene uncertain. V lost 2 bases and J 8 bases, leaving 9 bases between the germline ends. Germline CDR1 reads SGHVS; CDR2 reads FNYEAQ. This CDR3 has 13 residues. The chain's CDR3 is CASSLKPWEKLFF. DNA for the CDR3: TGTGCCAGCAGCTTAAAGCCGTGGGAAAAACTGTTTTTT.

This clonotype showed up many times. V usage is TRBV20-1 and J usage is TRBJ1-1; unclear D gene. This CDR3 is built from 13 residues. The V end lost 5 bases, the J end lost 0 bases, and 10 bases lay between the germline ends. The V gene's germline CDR1 is DFQATT and CDR2 SNEGSKA (reference sequence). The CDR3 loop reads CSAWELMNTEAFF. CDR3 nucleotides: TGCAGTGCTTGGGAGCTGATGAACACTGAAGCTTTCTTT.

This chain connects TRBV9 to TRBJ1-2; no definite D call. This CDR3 region has 15 residues. The germline gives CDR1 SGDLS, CDR2 YYNGEE. V lost 1 base and J lost 4, with 14 bases in between. The CDR3 DNA reads TGTGCCAGCAGCGTAAACGGCGGATATTCCTATGGCTACACCTTC. Its translation: CASSVNGGYSYGYTF. Full variable domain (missing parts from reference TRBV9 and TRBJ1-2): DSGVTQTPKHLITATGQRVTLRCSPRSGDLSVYWYQQSLDQGLQFLIQYYNGEERAKGNILERFSAQQFPDLHSELNLSSLELGDSALYFCASSVNGGYSYGYTFGSGTRLTVV.